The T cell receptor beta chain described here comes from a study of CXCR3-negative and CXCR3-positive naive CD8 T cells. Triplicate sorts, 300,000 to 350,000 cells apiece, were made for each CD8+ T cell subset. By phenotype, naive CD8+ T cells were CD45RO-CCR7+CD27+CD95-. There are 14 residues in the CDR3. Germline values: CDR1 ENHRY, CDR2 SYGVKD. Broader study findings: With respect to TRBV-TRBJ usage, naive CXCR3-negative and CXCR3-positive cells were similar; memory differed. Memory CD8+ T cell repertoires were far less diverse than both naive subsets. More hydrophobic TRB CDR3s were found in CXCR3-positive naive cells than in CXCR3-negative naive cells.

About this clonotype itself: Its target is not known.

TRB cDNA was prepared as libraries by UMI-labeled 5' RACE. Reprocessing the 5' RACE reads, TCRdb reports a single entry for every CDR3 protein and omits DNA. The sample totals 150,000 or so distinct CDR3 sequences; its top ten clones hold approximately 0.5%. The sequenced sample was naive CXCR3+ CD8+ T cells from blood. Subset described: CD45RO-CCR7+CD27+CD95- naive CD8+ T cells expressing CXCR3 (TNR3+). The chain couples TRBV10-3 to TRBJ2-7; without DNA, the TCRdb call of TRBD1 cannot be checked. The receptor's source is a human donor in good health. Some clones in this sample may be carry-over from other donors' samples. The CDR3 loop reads CAISVLGTVHEQYF.